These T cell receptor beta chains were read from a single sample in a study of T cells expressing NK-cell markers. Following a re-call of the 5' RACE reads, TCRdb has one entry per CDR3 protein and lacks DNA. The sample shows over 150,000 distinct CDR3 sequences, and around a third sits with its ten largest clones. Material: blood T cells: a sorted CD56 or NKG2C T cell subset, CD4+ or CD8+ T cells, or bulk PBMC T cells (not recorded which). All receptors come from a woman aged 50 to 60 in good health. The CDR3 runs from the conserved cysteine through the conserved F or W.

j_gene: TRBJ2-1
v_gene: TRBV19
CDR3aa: CASSMLLADNEQFF

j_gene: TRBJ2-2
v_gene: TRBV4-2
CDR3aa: CASSQDTQDLYTGELFF

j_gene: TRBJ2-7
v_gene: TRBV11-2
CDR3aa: CASSPTWLAGGGSYEQYF

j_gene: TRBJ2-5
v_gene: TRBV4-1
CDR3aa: CASSQPSTGEGETQYF

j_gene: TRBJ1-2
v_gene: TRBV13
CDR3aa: CASSRGANYGYTF

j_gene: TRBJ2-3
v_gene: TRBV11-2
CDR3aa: CASSLSAGAITDTQYF

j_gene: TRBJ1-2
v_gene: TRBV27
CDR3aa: CASSLSGSTYTF

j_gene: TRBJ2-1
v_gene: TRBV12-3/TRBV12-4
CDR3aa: CASSFGGASGTIEQFF

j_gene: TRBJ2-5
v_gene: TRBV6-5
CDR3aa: CASNNQGRGETQYF

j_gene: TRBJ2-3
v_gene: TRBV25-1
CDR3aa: CASRKGGRTDTQYF

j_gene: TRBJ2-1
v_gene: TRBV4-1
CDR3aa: CASNLRPGFERTLYNEQFF

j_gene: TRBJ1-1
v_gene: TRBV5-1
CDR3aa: CASGEWMNTEAFF

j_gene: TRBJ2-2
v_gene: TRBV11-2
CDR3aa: CASSLGPGGPPGELFF

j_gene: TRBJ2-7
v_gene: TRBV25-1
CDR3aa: CASSESGLAGEQYF

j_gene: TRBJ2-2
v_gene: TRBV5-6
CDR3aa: CASSYPAGELFF

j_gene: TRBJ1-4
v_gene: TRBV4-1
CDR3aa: CASSNIWDAANEKLFF

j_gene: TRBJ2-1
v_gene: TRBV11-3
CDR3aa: CASYGRGNNEQFF

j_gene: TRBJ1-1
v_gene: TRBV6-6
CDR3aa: CASSDRQGNTEAFF

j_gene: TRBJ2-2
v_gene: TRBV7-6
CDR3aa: CASSGTSGINTGELFF

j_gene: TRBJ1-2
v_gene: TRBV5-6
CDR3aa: CASSYGDDNYGYTF

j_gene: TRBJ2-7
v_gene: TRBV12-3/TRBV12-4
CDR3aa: CASSPGTSYEQYF

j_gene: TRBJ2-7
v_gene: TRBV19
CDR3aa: CASGDWSYEQYF

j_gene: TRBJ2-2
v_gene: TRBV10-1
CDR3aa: CASSDGREWNTGELFF

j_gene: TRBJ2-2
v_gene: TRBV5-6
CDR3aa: CASSLAFLMGSTGELFF

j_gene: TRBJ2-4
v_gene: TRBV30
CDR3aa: CAWRGAKNIQYF

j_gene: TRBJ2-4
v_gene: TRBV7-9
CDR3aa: CASSLGLAVQYF

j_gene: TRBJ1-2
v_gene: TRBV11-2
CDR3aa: CASSFTGGGYTF

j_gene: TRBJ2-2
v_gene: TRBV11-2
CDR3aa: CASRTSGRSGELFF

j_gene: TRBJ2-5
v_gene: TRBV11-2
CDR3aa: CASSVRETQYF

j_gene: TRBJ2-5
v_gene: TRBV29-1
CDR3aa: CSVAIEYQETQYF

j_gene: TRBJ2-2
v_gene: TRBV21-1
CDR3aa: CASSKTRGLCTGELFF

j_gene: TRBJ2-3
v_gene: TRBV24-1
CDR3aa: CATSDLMGGDTQYF

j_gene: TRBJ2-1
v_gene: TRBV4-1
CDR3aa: CASSQDETRPLHNEQFF

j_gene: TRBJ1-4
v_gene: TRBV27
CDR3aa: CASSMAGPGEKLFF

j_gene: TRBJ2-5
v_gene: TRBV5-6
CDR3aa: CASSKAGVETQYF

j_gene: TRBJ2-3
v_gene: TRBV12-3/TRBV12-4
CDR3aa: CASSLIRAGTDTQYF

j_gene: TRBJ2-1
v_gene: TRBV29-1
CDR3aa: CSVVLVGYNEQFF

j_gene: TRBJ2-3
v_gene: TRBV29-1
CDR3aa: CSVEARGPDTQYF

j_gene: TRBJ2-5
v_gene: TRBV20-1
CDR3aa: CSAREEGPPQETQYF

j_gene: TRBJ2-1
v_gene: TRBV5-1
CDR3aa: CASSLIPKGNEQFF

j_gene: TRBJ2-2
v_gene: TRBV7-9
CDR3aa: CASSLDQGRSLGELFF

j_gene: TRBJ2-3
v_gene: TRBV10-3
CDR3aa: CAISEPRGTGEDTLTDTQYF